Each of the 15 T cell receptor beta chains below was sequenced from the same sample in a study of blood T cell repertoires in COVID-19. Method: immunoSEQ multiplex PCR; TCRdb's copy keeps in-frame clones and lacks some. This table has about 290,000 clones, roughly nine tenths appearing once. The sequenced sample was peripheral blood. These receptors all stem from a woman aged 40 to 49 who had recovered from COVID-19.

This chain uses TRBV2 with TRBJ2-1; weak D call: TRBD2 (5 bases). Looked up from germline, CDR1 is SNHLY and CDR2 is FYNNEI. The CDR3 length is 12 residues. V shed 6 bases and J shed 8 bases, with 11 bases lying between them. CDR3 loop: CASRVSDYEQFF. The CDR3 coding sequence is TGTGCCAGCAGGGTCTCGGACTATGAGCAGTTCTTC.

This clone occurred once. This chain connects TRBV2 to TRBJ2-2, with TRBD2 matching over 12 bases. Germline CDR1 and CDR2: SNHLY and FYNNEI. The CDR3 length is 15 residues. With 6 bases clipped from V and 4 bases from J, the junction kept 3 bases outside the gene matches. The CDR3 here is CASRGTSGPTGELFF. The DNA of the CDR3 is TGTGCCAGCAGGGGGACTAGCGGGCCCACCGGGGAGCTGTTTTTT.

The CDR3 region is CASSGDRDYEQYF. The CDR3 bases are TGTGCCAGCAGCGGGGACAGGGACTACGAGCAGTACTTC. The rearrangement uses TRBV6-2 or TRBV6-3 and TRBJ2-7, with 9 bases that match TRBD1. This CDR3 has 13 residues. Germline-derived CDR1 and CDR2 are MNHEY and SVGEGT. The V and J ends lost 6 bases and 3 bases, in that order; junction bases with no gene match: 3.

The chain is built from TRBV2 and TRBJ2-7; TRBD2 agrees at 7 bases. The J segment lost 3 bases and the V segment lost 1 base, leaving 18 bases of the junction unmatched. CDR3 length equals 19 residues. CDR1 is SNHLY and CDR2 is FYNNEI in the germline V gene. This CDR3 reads CASSEGRDYSKHDIYEQYF. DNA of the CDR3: TGTGCCAGCAGTGAAGGAAGGGACTACTCTAAGCACGACATCTACGAGCAGTACTTC.

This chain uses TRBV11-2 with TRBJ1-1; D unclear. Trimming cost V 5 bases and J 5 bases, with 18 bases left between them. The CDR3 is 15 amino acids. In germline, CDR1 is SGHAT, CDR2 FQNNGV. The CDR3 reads CASSALAGRGTEAFF. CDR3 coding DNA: TGTGCCAGCAGCGCCCTGGCGGGCCGCGGGACTGAAGCTTTCTTT.

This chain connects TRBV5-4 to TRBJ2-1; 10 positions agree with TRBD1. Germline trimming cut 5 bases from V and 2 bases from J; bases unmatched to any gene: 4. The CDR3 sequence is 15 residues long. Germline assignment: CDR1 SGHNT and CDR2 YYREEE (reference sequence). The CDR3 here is CASRPGTGAYNEQFF. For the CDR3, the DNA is TGTGCCAGCAGGCCCGGGACAGGGGCCTACAATGAGCAGTTCTTC.

The CDR3 DNA is TGCGCCAGCAGCCCCCATGGAGGGGATGGGAGGACCGGGGATAACTATGGCTACACCTTC. The encoded protein is CASSPHGGDGRTGDNYGYTF. This rearrangement joins TRBV5-1 to TRBJ1-2, with D tentatively TRBD1 (5 bases). Per germline, CDR1 SGHRS and CDR2 YFSETQ. This CDR3 region has 20 residues. V was pared by 4 bases and J by 1 base, with 29 bases between.

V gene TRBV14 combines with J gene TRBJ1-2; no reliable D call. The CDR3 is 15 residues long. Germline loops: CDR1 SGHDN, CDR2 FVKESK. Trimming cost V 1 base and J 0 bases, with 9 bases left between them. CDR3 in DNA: TGTGCCAGCAGCCAAGGTCGTAAGCCTAACTATGGCTACACCTTC. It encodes CASSQGRKPNYGYTF.

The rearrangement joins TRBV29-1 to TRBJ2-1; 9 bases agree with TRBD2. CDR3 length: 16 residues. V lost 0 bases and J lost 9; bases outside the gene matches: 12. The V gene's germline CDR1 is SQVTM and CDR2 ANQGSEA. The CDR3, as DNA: TGCAGCGTTGAAGATAAGGCAATAGCGGGAGTCGGTGAGCAGTTCTTC. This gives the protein CSVEDKAIAGVGEQFF.

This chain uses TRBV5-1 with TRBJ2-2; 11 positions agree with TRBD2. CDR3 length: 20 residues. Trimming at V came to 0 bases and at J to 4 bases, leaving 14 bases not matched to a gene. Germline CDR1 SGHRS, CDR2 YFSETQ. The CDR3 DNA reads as TGCGCCAGCAGCTTGGGGTGGCTAGCGGGAGGCTTCGCGAGCACCGGGGAGCTGTTTTTT. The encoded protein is CASSLGWLAGGFASTGELFF.

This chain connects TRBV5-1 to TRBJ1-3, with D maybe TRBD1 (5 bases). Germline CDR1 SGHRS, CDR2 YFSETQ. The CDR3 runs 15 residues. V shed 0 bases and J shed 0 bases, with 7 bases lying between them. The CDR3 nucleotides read TGCGCCAGCAGCTTGGGGGGCTACTCTGGAAACACCATATATTTT. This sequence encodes CASSLGGYSGNTIYF.

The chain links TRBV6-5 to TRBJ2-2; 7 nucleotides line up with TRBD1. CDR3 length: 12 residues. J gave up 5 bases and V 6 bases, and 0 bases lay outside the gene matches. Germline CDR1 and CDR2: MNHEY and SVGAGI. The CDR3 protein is CASRTGTGELFF. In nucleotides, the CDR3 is TGTGCCAGCAGGACAGGGACCGGGGAGCTGTTTTTT.

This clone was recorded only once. The CDR3 loop is CASGPPGEQYF. The CDR3, as DNA: TGTGCCAGTGGCCCACCGGGGGAGCAGTACTTC. The chain is built from TRBV19 and TRBJ2-7; D may be TRBD2 (5 bases). Germline-derived CDR1 and CDR2 are LNHDA and SQIVND (reference sequence). The ends were cut back, 8 bases at V and 7 bases at J, with 12 bases in the middle. The CDR3 has 11 amino acids. The variable domain in full, with the rest retrieved from reference TRBV19 and TRBJ2-7, is DGGITQSPKYLFRKEGQNVTLSCEQNLNHDAMYWYRQDPGQGLRLIYYSQIVNDFQKGDIAEGYSVSREKKESFPLTVTSAQKNPTAFYLCASGPPGEQYFGPGTRLTVT.

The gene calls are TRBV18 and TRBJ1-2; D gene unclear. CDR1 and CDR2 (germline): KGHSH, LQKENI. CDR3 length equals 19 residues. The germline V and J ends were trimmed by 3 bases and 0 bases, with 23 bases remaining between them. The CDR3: CASSPIRQSSPGANYGYTF. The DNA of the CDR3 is TGTGCCAGCTCACCTATTCGGCAGTCTTCCCCTGGAGCTAACTATGGCTACACCTTC. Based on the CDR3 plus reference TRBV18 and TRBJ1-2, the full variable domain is NAGVMQNPRHLVRRRGQEARLRCSPMKGHSHVYWYRQLPEEGLKFMVYLQKENIIDESGMPKERFSAEFPKEGPSILRIQQVVRGDSAAYFCASSPIRQSSPGANYGYTFGSGTRLTVV.

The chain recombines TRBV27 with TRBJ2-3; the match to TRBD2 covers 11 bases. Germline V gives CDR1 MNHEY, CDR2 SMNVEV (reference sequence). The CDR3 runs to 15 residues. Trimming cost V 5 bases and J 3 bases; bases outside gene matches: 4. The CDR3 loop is CASSPGTSGTDTQYF. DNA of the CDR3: TGTGCCAGCAGTCCCGGGACTAGCGGAACAGATACGCAGTATTTT.